A selection of T cell receptor beta chains follows, all from one sample in a study of vaccination and CD4 T cells after COVID-19. TCRdb re-called the PCR reads with MiXCR, one entry per CDR3 protein. The sample contains around 11,000 distinct CDR3 sequences, roughly 25% of which appear only once. Their antigen targets remain unknown. The sequencing used CD4+ T cells from blood, cultured in vitro, collected after SARS-CoV-2 vaccination. The receptors stem from a human donor who had recovered from COVID-19. Both conserved end residues are part of each CDR3. A D gene is named only where the DNA matches it firmly. The size entry is marked missing in some rows and otherwise reads once, few, many or a size class.

j_gene | d_gene | abundance | v_gene | CDR3aa | CDR3nt
TRBJ2-5 | TRBD2 | medium-sized | TRBV20-1 | CSARAASGVLQETQYF | TGCAGTGCTAGAGCTGCTAGCGGGGTCTTACAAGAGACCCAGTACTTC
TRBJ2-5 | NA | medium-sized | TRBV20-1 | CSASLAGFETQYF | TGCAGTGCTAGTCTTGCGGGCTTCGAGACCCAGTACTTC
TRBJ2-3 | NA | NA | TRBV4-3 | CASSQEGGNTQYF | TGCGCCAGCAGCCAAGAAGGAGGAAATACGCAGTATTTT
TRBJ2-7 | TRBD2 | few | TRBV7-8 | CASSSINSPGLAGELQYF | TGTGCCAGCAGCTCAATAAACTCGCCGGGACTAGCGGGAGAGTTGCAGTACTTC
TRBJ1-2 | NA | few | TRBV10-3 | CAIHGTSSNYGYTF | TGTGCCATACATGGGACATCCTCTAACTATGGCTACACCTTC
TRBJ2-7 | NA | NA | TRBV6-5 | CASSSSFYHYEQYF | TGTGCCAGCAGTTCATCGTTCTACCACTACGAGCAGTACTTC
TRBJ2-2 | NA | NA | TRBV28 | CASSFRGAYTGELFF | TGTGCCAGCAGTTTCCGGGGGGCCTACACCGGGGAGCTGTTTTTT
TRBJ1-1 | TRBD1 | NA | TRBV28 | CASSYRGRAFF | TGTGCCAGCAGTTACAGGGGGCGAGCTTTCTTT
TRBJ1-5 | NA | few | TRBV6-1 | CASSGVQTQSNQPQHF | TGTGCCAGCAGTGGGGTGCAGACCCAAAGCAATCAGCCCCAGCATTTT
TRBJ2-7 | TRBD1 | NA | TRBV5-4 | CASSPGTGRGYEQYF | TGTGCCAGCAGCCCCGGGACAGGGCGGGGATACGAGCAGTACTTC
TRBJ1-1 | TRBD1 | NA | TRBV28 | CASRTLQQGAHNTEAFF | TGTGCCAGCAGGACCCTTCAGCAGGGGGCACATAACACTGAAGCTTTCTTT